This TCR beta chain was sequenced during a study of cytomegalovirus exposure and HLA in healthy donors. Trimming shortened V by 2 bases and J by 5 bases, and 12 bases separated the two germline ends. The CDR3 contains 14 residues. Per germline, CDR1 SGHNT and CDR2 YENEEA. About this clone itself: Its antigen is unidentified.

This PCR relied on a set of 60 Vbeta primers and 13 Jbeta primers. Generated by immunoSEQ multiplex PCR, the TCRdb table keeps only in-frame clones and is missing some. The repertoire includes 200,000 to 300,000 clones, around 80% of them detected once, and 5.4% sits in the top ten. Study-wide results and limits: Researchers catalogued about 150 TCR beta chains as cytomegalovirus-associated.

Material: PBMCs. V is TRBV11-3 and J is TRBJ1-2, with D hard to call. The clonotype originates from a woman in her 40s in good health and CMV-seropositive. The CDR3, as DNA: TGTGCCAGCAGCTTAAAAAACGTGCGGTATGGCTACACCTTC. Protein: CASSLKNVRYGYTF.